A selection of T cell receptor beta chains follows, all from one sample in a study of T cell responses to AZD1222 COVID-19 vaccine. Assay: immunoSEQ multiplex PCR; the TCRdb copy retains only in-frame clones and omits some. The sample lists roughly 140,000 clones, 90% to 95% occurring once. Sample: peripheral blood, taken on day 0 of AZD1222 vaccination. The source of these receptors is an adult in good health. The CDR3 runs from the conserved cysteine through the conserved F or W. A D gene is named only where the DNA matches it firmly. Size is omitted from some rows. Given values are once, few, many or a class for expanded clones.

J: TRBJ2-1; size: NA; D: TRBD1; V: TRBV9; DNA: TGTGCCAGCAGCGTAGCGGGGACAGGGGGGAACAATGAGCAGTTCTTC; CDR3: CASSVAGTGGNNEQFF
J: TRBJ2-5; size: NA; D: NA; V: TRBV5-6; DNA: TGTGCCAGCTCCACAGGGTGGTCCGGGGAGACCCAGTACTTC; CDR3: CASSTGWSGETQYF
J: TRBJ2-1; size: NA; D: TRBD2; V: TRBV27; DNA: TGTGCCAGCAGTTGGTGGACTAGCGGGAGGGATGAGCAGTTCTTC; CDR3: CASSWWTSGRDEQFF
J: TRBJ2-7; size: once; D: TRBD2; V: TRBV5-8; DNA: TGTGCCAGCAGCTTGGTCTATGCTAGCGGGAGCCCCTACGAGCAGTACTTC; CDR3: CASSLVYASGSPYEQYF
J: TRBJ2-1; size: once; D: TRBD2; V: TRBV13; DNA: TGTGCCAGCAGCTTCCTTAGCGGGGACAATGAGCAGTTCTTC; CDR3: CASSFLSGDNEQFF
J: TRBJ2-2; size: NA; D: NA; V: TRBV6-5; DNA: TGTGCCACTTCGGGCCCCGGGGAGCTGTTTTTT; CDR3: CATSGPGELFF
J: TRBJ1-5; size: NA; D: NA; V: TRBV5-4; DNA: TGTGCCAGCAGTTATCAGAACAGCAATCAGCCCCAGCATTTT; CDR3: CASSYQNSNQPQHF
J: TRBJ1-4; size: NA; D: TRBD1; V: TRBV7-2; DNA: TGTGCCAGCAGCTTCCGGACAGGGGGCGAAAAACTGTTTTTT; CDR3: CASSFRTGGEKLFF
J: TRBJ1-4; size: NA; D: NA; V: TRBV4-1; DNA: TGCGCCAGCAGCCAAGATCCCGGGACGTCCAGAGGATACGAAAAACTGTTTTTT; CDR3: CASSQDPGTSRGYEKLFF
J: TRBJ1-6; size: NA; D: NA; V: TRBV7-9; DNA: TGTGCCAGCAGCCAGCTCAGCTCACCCCTCCACTTT; CDR3: CASSQLSSPLHF
J: TRBJ2-1; size: NA; D: NA; V: TRBV9; DNA: TGTGCCAGCAGCGTAGGGGGAGACCCCGCGGGTGAGCAGTTCTTC; CDR3: CASSVGGDPAGEQFF
J: TRBJ1-3; size: NA; D: NA; V: TRBV7-6; DNA: TGTGCCAGCAGCGCGCTTGGACAGTCCTCTGGAAACACCATATATTTT; CDR3: CASSALGQSSGNTIYF
J: TRBJ2-1; size: NA; D: NA; V: TRBV11-2; DNA: TGTGCCAGCAGCTTAGAAATTGAGGCCTACAATGAGCAGTTCTTC; CDR3: CASSLEIEAYNEQFF
J: TRBJ2-5; size: NA; D: NA; V: TRBV18; DNA: TGTGCCAGGAAACGCGAGACCCAGTACTTC; CDR3: CARKRETQYF
J: TRBJ1-6; size: NA; D: NA; V: TRBV5-1; DNA: TGCGCCAGCAGCTTGGACCTAAATTCACCCCTCCACTTT; CDR3: CASSLDLNSPLHF
J: TRBJ2-1; size: NA; D: TRBD2; V: TRBV23-1; DNA: TGCGCCACCCTCGCTTGTAGCGGGAGGGCCGGTCCCAATGAGCAGTTCTTC; CDR3: CATLACSGRAGPNEQFF
J: TRBJ2-2; size: NA; D: NA; V: TRBV18; DNA: TGTGCCAGCTCCCCTGCAGCGAACACCGGGGAGCTGTTTTTT; CDR3: CASSPAANTGELFF
J: TRBJ2-2; size: NA; D: NA; V: TRBV28; DNA: TGTGCCAGCGGGCTTAGGGAGCTGTTTTTT; CDR3: CASGLRELFF
J: TRBJ1-5; size: NA; D: NA; V: TRBV11-2; DNA: TGTGCCAGCAGCTTAGACAGGGGTGCCAATCAGCCCCAGCATTTT; CDR3: CASSLDRGANQPQHF
J: TRBJ2-3; size: NA; D: NA; V: TRBV18; DNA: TGTGCCAGCTCACCTCCTATTAGCACAGATACGCAGTATTTT; CDR3: CASSPPISTDTQYF
J: TRBJ2-3; size: NA; D: TRBD2; V: TRBV28; DNA: TGTGCCAGCAGTTCATGGACTAGCGGGCATTTT; CDR3: CASSSWTSGHF
J: TRBJ1-1; size: once; D: NA; V: TRBV18; DNA: TGTGCCAGCTCACCAGGGTTTGGCACTGAAGCTTTCTTT; CDR3: CASSPGFGTEAFF
J: TRBJ1-3; size: few; D: TRBD1; V: TRBV9; DNA: TGTGCCAGCAGCCTCCTAGACAGGGCCTCCTCTGGAAACACCATATATTTT; CDR3: CASSLLDRASSGNTIYF
J: TRBJ1-2; size: NA; D: TRBD1; V: TRBV18; DNA: TGTGCCAGCTCACCGTCGACAGGGGGGGTAGATGGCTACACCTTC; CDR3: CASSPSTGGVDGYTF
J: TRBJ2-7; size: NA; D: NA; V: TRBV7-2; DNA: TGTGCCAGCAGCTTACGAGTGGTGCACGAGCAGTACTTC; CDR3: CASSLRVVHEQYF
J: TRBJ1-2; size: once; D: TRBD1; V: TRBV10-3; DNA: TGTGCCATCACTGAGACAGGGGAGGGCTATGGCTACACCTTC; CDR3: CAITETGEGYGYTF
J: TRBJ2-2; size: NA; D: TRBD1; V: TRBV6-5; DNA: TGTGCCAGCAGTTACCTTTCAGGGGGCCGCGGGGAGCTGTTTTTT; CDR3: CASSYLSGGRGELFF
J: TRBJ2-7; size: once; D: NA; V: TRBV19; DNA: TGTGCCAGTAGTACGAGGCTTAGGTACGAGCAGTACTTC; CDR3: CASSTRLRYEQYF
J: TRBJ1-5; size: NA; D: NA; V: TRBV9; DNA: TGTGCCAGCAGCGTAGCGGGGGGCGATCAGCCCCAGCATTTT; CDR3: CASSVAGGDQPQHF
J: TRBJ1-2; size: once; D: NA; V: TRBV6-2/TRBV6-3; DNA: TGTGCCAGCAGCCACCTGACGAACTATGGCTACACCTTC; CDR3: CASSHLTNYGYTF
J: TRBJ1-1; size: NA; D: NA; V: TRBV29-1; DNA: TGCAGCGTTGAAGGTAGGCTTGAAGCTTTCTTT; CDR3: CSVEGRLEAFF
J: TRBJ2-3; size: NA; D: TRBD1; V: TRBV15; DNA: TGTGCCACCAGCATACCAGGGGGCGGCACAGATACGCAGTATTTT; CDR3: CATSIPGGGTDTQYF
J: TRBJ1-4; size: NA; D: TRBD1; V: TRBV6-5; DNA: TGTGCCAGCAGTTTTAGTAGGGGGCGAACTGAAAAACTGTTTTTT; CDR3: CASSFSRGRTEKLFF
J: TRBJ2-3; size: NA; D: TRBD2; V: TRBV6-5; DNA: TGTGCCAGCAACCCCTCCGGGACTATTTATACGCAGTATTTT; CDR3: CASNPSGTIYTQYF
J: TRBJ2-7; size: NA; D: TRBD2; V: TRBV7-3; DNA: TGTGCCAGCAGTACTAGCGGGGGGGCCTACGAGCAGTACTTC; CDR3: CASSTSGGAYEQYF
J: TRBJ2-5; size: NA; D: TRBD1; V: TRBV11-3; DNA: TGTGCCAGCAGCCGAGGACAGGGCGGCGAGACCCAGTACTTC; CDR3: CASSRGQGGETQYF
J: TRBJ2-1; size: NA; D: NA; V: TRBV11-2; DNA: TGTGCCAGCAGCCCGCTAGTCGGGGCAGGGCGAATCGATGAGCAGTTCTTC; CDR3: CASSPLVGAGRIDEQFF
J: TRBJ1-2; size: once; D: TRBD1; V: TRBV27; DNA: TGTGCCAGCAGTCCCCGGGGGGGGACAGGGGAAGGCTACACCTTC; CDR3: CASSPRGGTGEGYTF
J: TRBJ2-1; size: NA; D: NA; V: TRBV13; DNA: TGTGCCAGCAGCGAGGACGGAGCCTCCTACAATGAGCAGTTCTTC; CDR3: CASSEDGASYNEQFF
J: TRBJ2-3; size: NA; D: NA; V: TRBV7-2; DNA: TGTGCCAGCAGTTCCGTTGCCAGCACAGATACGCAGTATTTT; CDR3: CASSSVASTDTQYF
J: TRBJ1-2; size: NA; D: NA; V: TRBV9; DNA: TGTGCCAGCAGCGTACCGGGGGCTGCCTATGGCTACACCTTC; CDR3: CASSVPGAAYGYTF
J: TRBJ1-1; size: NA; D: TRBD1; V: TRBV5-4; DNA: TGTGCCAGCAGCTTGGGGACAGGGCTGAACACTGAAGCTTTCTTT; CDR3: CASSLGTGLNTEAFF
J: TRBJ1-3; size: NA; D: TRBD1; V: TRBV19; DNA: TGTGCCAGTAGTATAATTCAGGGGGCCGGACAAGGAAACACCATATATTTT; CDR3: CASSIIQGAGQGNTIYF
J: TRBJ1-1; size: NA; D: NA; V: TRBV7-9; DNA: TGTGCCAGCAGCTTAGATAGAAAGTGGACAGCCACTGAAGCTTTCTTT; CDR3: CASSLDRKWTATEAFF
J: TRBJ1-1; size: NA; D: NA; V: TRBV5-5; DNA: TGTGCCAGCAGCCGGATGGAGTTGAACACTGAAGCTTTCTTT; CDR3: CASSRMELNTEAFF
J: TRBJ1-4; size: few; D: NA; V: TRBV6-1; DNA: TGTGCCAGCAGTGATCCGGGGGCTCTACCTAATGAAAAACTGTTTTTT; CDR3: CASSDPGALPNEKLFF
J: TRBJ2-7; size: NA; D: NA; V: TRBV2; DNA: TGTGCCAGCAATAGCCAGGCCTACGAGCAGTACTTC; CDR3: CASNSQAYEQYF
J: TRBJ2-3; size: once; D: TRBD2; V: TRBV7-2; DNA: TGTGCCAGCAGCTTAGTACTAGCGGGGGGCTCCGATACGCAGTATTTT; CDR3: CASSLVLAGGSDTQYF
J: TRBJ1-2; size: few; D: NA; V: TRBV18; DNA: TGTGCCAGCTCACCAATCCCCGACAGCAGATATGGCTACACCTTC; CDR3: CASSPIPDSRYGYTF
J: TRBJ2-7; size: NA; D: NA; V: TRBV21-1; DNA: TGTGCCAGCAGCAAAGCTGGCAGGGGAGGTAGCGAGCAGTACTTC; CDR3: CASSKAGRGGSEQYF
J: TRBJ2-1; size: NA; D: NA; V: TRBV4-2; DNA: TGTGCCAGCAGCCAAGTTGTATCCCGGGAGCAGTTCTTC; CDR3: CASSQVVSREQFF
J: TRBJ2-3; size: NA; D: NA; V: TRBV6-4; DNA: TGTGCCAGCAGTGCCGGGGACGCCGGGACAGATACGCAGTATTTT; CDR3: CASSAGDAGTDTQYF
J: TRBJ2-2; size: NA; D: NA; V: TRBV10-3; DNA: TGTGCCATCAGTGAAGAGGGGGTGTTGCGGGAGCTGTTTTTT; CDR3: CAISEEGVLRELFF
J: TRBJ1-3; size: NA; D: NA; V: TRBV11-3; DNA: TGTGCCAGCAGCTCCAGTGACCGCTCTGGAAACACCATATATTTT; CDR3: CASSSSDRSGNTIYF
J: TRBJ1-4; size: NA; D: TRBD1; V: TRBV6-5; DNA: TGTGCCAGCAGGTACCACAGGGGTACTAATGAAAAACTGTTTTTT; CDR3: CASRYHRGTNEKLFF
J: TRBJ2-5; size: NA; D: NA; V: TRBV7-2; DNA: TGTGCCAGCAGCTTAGTGGCACCCCAGGGGACCCAGTACTTC; CDR3: CASSLVAPQGTQYF
J: TRBJ2-7; size: NA; D: TRBD2; V: TRBV25-1; DNA: TGTGCCAGCAGTGAAACTAGCGGGAGTGGGGCCTACGAGCAGTACTTC; CDR3: CASSETSGSGAYEQYF
J: TRBJ2-4; size: NA; D: NA; V: TRBV7-9; DNA: TGTGCCAGCAGCGCCCCTGGACTAGCCAAAAACATTCAGTACTTC; CDR3: CASSAPGLAKNIQYF
J: TRBJ1-2; size: few; D: NA; V: TRBV12-3/TRBV12-4; DNA: TGTGCCAGCAGTAGGGCCTCGAATGGCTACACCTTC; CDR3: CASSRASNGYTF